These 25 T cell receptor beta chains were sequenced from one sample in a study of T cell repertoires in cytomegalovirus infection (dated by TCRdb to 2018 to 2020). The sequencer listed for this sample is Illumina HiSeq 1500. Clones were called with MiXCR by TCRdb after fastp trimmed the public reads at Q25, and only in-frame beta chains were retained. A single entry per CDR3 protein holds the most common genes and DNA from its merged rows. The sample has a few hundred thousand distinct CDR3 sequences on record, under 45% of them singletons. Together, the top ten hold 48% of the sample. These receptors are not linked to any known antigen. In the paper's terms, the treatment or condition label means: in vitro stimulation with specific CMV peptide epitopes to enrich CMV-specific T cells. The sample here was cultured PBMCs, taken from culture after CMV antigen stimulation. The receptors shown here come from a human donor in good health (CMV status not recorded). Some clones in this sample may be carry-over from other donors' samples.

V usage is TRBV7-9 and J usage is TRBJ1-4, with D possibly matching TRBD1 (5 bases). Germline values: CDR1 SEHNR, CDR2 FQNEAQ (reference sequence). Trimming took 5 bases from V and 7 from J, leaving 17 bases between them. The CDR3 covers 15 residues. This CDR3 is CASSPTEGWGEKLFF. As DNA, the CDR3 is TGTGCCAGCAGCCCCACGGAGGGGTGGGGTGAAAAACTGTTTTTT.

This clonotype was observed a few times. The rearrangement joins TRBV12-3 or TRBV12-4 to TRBJ2-1; 12 bases agree with TRBD2. Trimming took 3 bases from V and 6 from J; bases not matched to a gene: 6. The CDR3 contains 16 residues. The CDR3 here is CASSFLQGLAGNEQFF. The CDR3 bases are TGTGCCAGCAGTTTTTTGCAGGGACTAGCGGGCAATGAGCAGTTCTTC.

A remark on this clonotype: One end of the junction does not line up with germline, which may come from a read error. The CDR3 here is CDSSLPGQGPQHF. The CDR3 DNA sequence: TGTGACAGCAGCTTGCCGGGGCAGGGGCCCCAGCATTTT. The chain recombines TRBV7-2 with TRBJ1-5; possible D gene TRBD1, 5 bases. Germline lookup yields CDR1 SGHTA and CDR2 FQGNSA. This CDR3 is built from 13 residues.

This rearrangement joins TRBV7-2 to TRBJ2-7, with 7 bases identical to TRBD2. This CDR3 contains 14 residues. Germline V gives CDR1 SGHTA, CDR2 FQGNSA. V shed 2 bases and J 4 bases; nucleotides not matched to a gene: 5. This chain's CDR3 is CASSLLAVAYEQYF. The CDR3 DNA reads TGTGCCAGCAGCTTACTAGCGGTTGCTTACGAGCAGTACTTC.

The rearrangement joins TRBV18 to TRBJ1-5; no reliable D call. The CDR3 spans 15 residues. Germline CDR1 is KGHSH and CDR2 is LQKENI. V lost 2 bases, J lost 2 bases, and 10 bases lay in between. The CDR3 is CASSPDGPGNQPQHF. As DNA, the CDR3 is TGTGCCAGCTCACCAGATGGACCGGGCAATCAGCCCCAGCATTTT.

This clonotype has just a few counts. The rearrangement joins TRBV7-2 to TRBJ2-4; the D gene is possibly TRBD2 (5 bases). Germline V gives CDR1 SGHTA, CDR2 FQGNSA. The CDR3 totals 15 residues. Trimming took 3 bases from V and 7 from J, leaving 16 bases between them. The CDR3 coding sequence is TGTGCCAGCAGCTTCGAGGGTGTCTCGGACAACATTCAGTACTTC. It is translated as CASSFEGVSDNIQYF. Drawing the rest from reference TRBV7-2 and TRBJ2-4, the complete variable domain is GAGVSQSPSNKVTEKGKDVELRCDPISGHTALYWYRQSLGQGLEFLIYFQGNSAPDKSGLPSDRFSAERTGGSVSTLTIQRTQQEDSAVYLCASSFEGVSDNIQYFGAGTRLSVL.

The V gene is TRBV18, the J gene TRBJ2-1, with D possibly being TRBD2 (6 bases). Germline CDR1 is KGHSH and CDR2 is LQKENI. V was clipped by 2 bases and J by 6 bases, with 14 bases between them. This CDR3 contains 15 residues. The CDR3 bases are TGTGCCAGCTCACCATTATTTGGAGGGTCCAATGAGCAGTTCTTC. Protein sequence: CASSPLFGGSNEQFF.

This clonotype is a singleton in its sample. The gene calls are TRBV11-2 and TRBJ2-5, with no clear D. Germline CDR1 SGHAT, CDR2 FQNNGV. CDR3 length: 14 amino acids. Deletions cut 4 bases from V and 5 bases from J, with 14 bases between. CDR3 nucleotide sequence: TGTGCCAGCAGCTCACCGCGGAAGAGCGAGACCCAGTACTTC. Amino acids: CASSSPRKSETQYF.

The CDR3 is CASSQLGTAGNTIYF. The DNA of the CDR3 is TGTGCCAGCAGCCAACTGGGGACAGCTGGAAACACCATATATTTT. The chain employs TRBV14 and TRBJ1-3, with 7 bases lining up with TRBD1. The V gene end was trimmed by 2 bases and the J gene end by 2 bases; junction bases not matched to a gene: 3. This CDR3 is 15 amino acids long. CDR1 is SGHDN, CDR2 FVKESK, per germline.

The CDR3 region has the DNA TGTGCCATCGGTGCAGATCAGCCCCAGCATTTT. It yields the protein CAIGADQPQHF. The chain couples TRBV10-3 to TRBJ1-5; D ambiguous. The V gene lost 8 bases and the J gene lost 5 bases, with 7 bases spanning the gap. This CDR3 has 11 amino acids. Per germline, CDR1 ENHRY and CDR2 SYGVKD.

V gene TRBV5-6 combines with J gene TRBJ1-2, with TRBD1 matching over 7 bases. V was pared by 0 bases and J by 4 bases, with 9 bases of the junction left unmatched. CDR1 and CDR2 from the germline V gene are SGHDT and YYEEEE. This CDR3 spans 16 amino acids. CDR3 nucleotides: TGTGCCAGCAGCTTGGCCGGGGACAGAGGACTCTATGGCTACACCTTC. This codes for CASSLAGDRGLYGYTF.

The gene calls are TRBV20-1 and TRBJ2-5; D might be TRBD1 or TRBD2, each matching 5 bases. V lost 0 bases to trimming and J lost 0 bases, with 8 bases between them. The CDR3 sequence is 14 residues long. Germline V gives CDR1 DFQATT, CDR2 SNEGSKA (reference sequence). The CDR3 DNA sequence: TGCAGTGCTAGAGATGTGGGGGACCAAGAGACCCAGTACTTC. Translating it yields CSARDVGDQETQYF.

J is TRBJ2-1 and V is TRBV11-2; D might be TRBD1 or TRBD2, each matching 5 bases. The CDR3 has 12 residues. Trimming stripped 6 bases from V and 9 bases from J, with 12 bases between. Germline V gene data show CDR1 as SGHAT and CDR2 as FQNNGV. The CDR3 reads CASRSTGTEQFF. As DNA, the CDR3 is TGTGCCAGCAGGTCGACTGGGACTGAGCAGTTCTTC.

This clonotype has more than one count but fewer than ten. The rearrangement uses TRBV20-1 and TRBJ1-2; possibly TRBD1 for D (5 bases). This CDR3 comprises 12 residues. CDR1 is DFQATT and CDR2 is SNEGSKA in the germline V gene (reference sequence). V shed 0 bases and J shed 6 bases, with 8 bases lying between them. This chain's CDR3 is CSARDSTDGYTF. The CDR3 DNA is TGCAGTGCTAGAGATTCGACAGATGGCTACACCTTC.

The chain employs TRBV20-1 and TRBJ2-3, with 10 bases that match TRBD2. This CDR3 contains 15 residues. The V gene end was trimmed by 6 bases and the J gene end by 6 bases; junction bases not matched to a gene: 12. The germline V gene encodes CDR1 DFQATT and CDR2 SNEGSKA (reference sequence). The CDR3 sequence is CSAPKRAGGLDTQYF. DNA of the CDR3: TGCAGTGCGCCTAAAAGAGCGGGAGGGTTGGATACGCAGTATTTT.

The J gene is TRBJ2-6, the V gene TRBV12-3 or TRBV12-4; possibly TRBD2 for D (5 bases). V dropped 5 bases and J dropped 2 bases, with 13 bases sitting between them. The CDR3 covers 16 residues. Written as DNA, the CDR3 is TGTGCCAGCAGTCTCGGACTTGGCCCTGGGGCCAACGTCCTGACTTTC. Protein: CASSLGLGPGANVLTF.

This clonotype was recorded a few times. V is TRBV4-1 and J is TRBJ2-7, with unresolved D. The CDR3 consists of 14 residues. The V and J ends lost 3 bases and 3 bases respectively, with 12 bases between them. The germline V gene encodes CDR1 MGHRA and CDR2 YSYEKL. CDR3 region: CASSHRGEDYEQYF. CDR3 in DNA: TGCGCCAGCAGCCATCGAGGAGAGGACTACGAGCAGTACTTC.

This rearrangement joins TRBV20-1 to TRBJ2-2; possibly TRBD2 for D (6 bases). With 3 bases removed from V and 4 bases from J, the gap between germline ends came to 12 bases. This CDR3 is 14 amino acids long. From germline, CDR1 is DFQATT and CDR2 SNEGSKA (reference sequence). CDR3 region: CSARVGGTTGELFF. The CDR3 DNA reads as TGCAGTGCTAGGGTCGGCGGGACCACCGGGGAGCTGTTTTTT.

The sample holds many counts of this clonotype. The gene calls are TRBV7-2 and TRBJ1-6; TRBD1 aligns across 9 bases. The germline V gene encodes CDR1 SGHTA and CDR2 FQGNSA. The CDR3 extends over 15 amino acids. With V trimmed by 4 bases and J by 8 bases, 6 bases remained unmatched. The DNA of the CDR3 is TGTGCCAGCAGCTCGGGACAGGGCCTTTATTCACCCCTCCACTTT. This sequence encodes CASSSGQGLYSPLHF. The entire variable domain, with the rest obtained from reference TRBV7-2 and TRBJ1-6, is as follows: GAGVSQSPSNKVTEKGKDVELRCDPISGHTALYWYRQSLGQGLEFLIYFQGNSAPDKSGLPSDRFSAERTGGSVSTLTIQRTQQEDSAVYLCASSSGQGLYSPLHFGNGTRLTVT.

This clonotype turned up a few times. This sequence joins TRBV4-2 and TRBJ1-1, with 7 bases fitting TRBD1. This CDR3 region has 17 residues. Germline values: CDR1 LGHNA, CDR2 YNFKEQ. The V segment lost 0 bases and the J segment 4 bases; nucleotides outside the gene matches: 11. The CDR3 protein is CASSQDPQGPEGTEAFF. CDR3 nucleotides: TGTGCCAGCAGCCAAGACCCACAGGGGCCGGAGGGCACTGAAGCTTTCTTT.

V gene TRBV29-1 combines with J gene TRBJ2-4, with D possibly matching TRBD1 (5 bases). This CDR3 spans 13 amino acids. CDR1 and CDR2 (germline): SQVTM, ANQGSEA. With 6 bases removed from V and 0 bases from J, the gap between germline ends came to 9 bases. In DNA, the CDR3 is TGCAGCGTGAAACAGGTAGCCAAAAACATTCAGTACTTC. Translated: CSVKQVAKNIQYF.

In this sample, this clonotype turned up a few times. The chain links TRBV7-9 to TRBJ1-1, with D possibly matching TRBD1 (5 bases). The CDR3 length is 15 residues. From germline, CDR1 is SEHNR and CDR2 FQNEAQ (reference sequence). Trimming left V 2 bases short and J 5 bases short, with 15 bases between. The chain's CDR3 is CASSLRGGMGTEAFF. In DNA form, the CDR3 reads TGTGCCAGCAGCTTACGTGGGGGAATGGGGACTGAAGCTTTCTTT.

In this sample, this clonotype turned up a few times. This chain joins TRBV10-3 and TRBJ2-7; the D gene is possibly TRBD1 (6 bases). The germline V gene encodes CDR1 ENHRY and CDR2 SYGVKD. V was pared by 3 bases and J by 0 bases, with 18 bases between. The length of the CDR3 is 17 residues. CDR3 sequence (DNA): TGTGCCATCAGTGACCCGACACAGGGTGTGAGCTCCTACGAGCAGTACTTC. As protein: CAISDPTQGVSSYEQYF.

Only a few counts were recorded for this clonotype. The V and J genes are TRBV19 and TRBJ1-5, with TRBD1 matching over 7 bases. Germline CDR1 reads LNHDA; CDR2 reads SQIVND (reference sequence). This CDR3 region has 15 residues. Unmatched junction bases numbered 5, after V lost 5 bases and J lost 1 base. CDR3 sequence reads: CASSQGQKSNQPQHF. Here the CDR3 DNA reads TGTGCCAGTAGTCAGGGACAGAAGAGCAATCAGCCCCAGCATTTT.

The chain couples TRBV10-3 to TRBJ2-3; TRBD1 agrees at 7 bases. Germline V gene lookup returns CDR1 ENHRY and CDR2 SYGVKD. Trimming cost V 10 bases and J 4 bases; bases outside gene matches: 5. The CDR3 is 12 residues long. The CDR3 nucleotides read TGTGCCACCAGACAGGGTGCAGATACGCAGTATTTT. Translation: CATRQGADTQYF.